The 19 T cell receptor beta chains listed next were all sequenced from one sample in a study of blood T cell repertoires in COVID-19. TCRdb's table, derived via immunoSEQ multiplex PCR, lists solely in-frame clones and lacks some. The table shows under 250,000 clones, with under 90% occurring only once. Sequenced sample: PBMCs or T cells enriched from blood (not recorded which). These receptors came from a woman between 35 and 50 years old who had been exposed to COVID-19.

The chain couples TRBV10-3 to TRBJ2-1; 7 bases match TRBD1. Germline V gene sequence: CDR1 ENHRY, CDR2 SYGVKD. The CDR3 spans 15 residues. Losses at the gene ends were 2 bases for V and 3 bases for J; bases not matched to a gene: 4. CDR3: CAISERDRYYNEQFF. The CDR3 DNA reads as TGTGCCATCAGTGAGCGGGACAGATACTACAATGAGCAGTTCTTC.

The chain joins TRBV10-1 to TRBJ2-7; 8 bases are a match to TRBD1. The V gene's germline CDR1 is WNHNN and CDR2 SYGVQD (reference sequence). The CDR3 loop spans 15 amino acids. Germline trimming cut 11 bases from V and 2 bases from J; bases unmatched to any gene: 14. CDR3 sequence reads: CAGQGFRGFPYEQYF. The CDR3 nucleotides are TGCGCCGGACAGGGCTTCAGGGGGTTTCCCTACGAGCAGTACTTC.

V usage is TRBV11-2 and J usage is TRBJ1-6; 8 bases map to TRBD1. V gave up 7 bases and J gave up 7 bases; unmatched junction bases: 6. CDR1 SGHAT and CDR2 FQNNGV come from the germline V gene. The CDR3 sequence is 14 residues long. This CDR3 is CASNDDRGNSPLHF. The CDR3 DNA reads TGTGCCAGCAACGACGACAGGGGAAATTCACCCCTCCACTTT.

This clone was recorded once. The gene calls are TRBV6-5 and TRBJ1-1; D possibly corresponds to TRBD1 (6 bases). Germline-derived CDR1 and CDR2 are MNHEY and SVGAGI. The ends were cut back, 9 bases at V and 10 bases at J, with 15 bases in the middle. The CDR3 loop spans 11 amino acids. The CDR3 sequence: CASGGGGSAFF. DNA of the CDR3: TGTGCCAGTGGGGGAGGGGGATCAGCTTTCTTT.

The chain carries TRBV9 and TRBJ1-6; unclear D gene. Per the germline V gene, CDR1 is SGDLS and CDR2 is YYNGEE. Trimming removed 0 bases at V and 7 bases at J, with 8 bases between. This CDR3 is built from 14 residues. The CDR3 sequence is CASSVDQINSPLHF. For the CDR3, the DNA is TGTGCCAGCAGCGTAGATCAGATAAATTCACCCCTCCACTTT.

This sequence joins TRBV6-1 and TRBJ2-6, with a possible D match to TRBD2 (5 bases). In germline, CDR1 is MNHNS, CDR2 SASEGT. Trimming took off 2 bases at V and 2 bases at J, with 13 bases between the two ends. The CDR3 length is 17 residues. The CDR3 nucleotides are TGTGCCAGCAGTGAATCAGTCGTCGGGGCTGGGGCCAACGTCCTGACTTTC. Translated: CASSESVVGAGANVLTF.

CDR3 protein: CASRQGQLYGYTF. Written as DNA, the CDR3 is TGTGCCAGCAGACAAGGACAGCTCTATGGCTACACCTTC. The chain is built from TRBV6-5 and TRBJ1-2; weak D call: TRBD1 (6 bases). Trimming took 6 bases from V and 4 from J, leaving 12 bases between them. The CDR3 consists of 13 residues. Germline V gives CDR1 MNHEY, CDR2 SVGAGI.

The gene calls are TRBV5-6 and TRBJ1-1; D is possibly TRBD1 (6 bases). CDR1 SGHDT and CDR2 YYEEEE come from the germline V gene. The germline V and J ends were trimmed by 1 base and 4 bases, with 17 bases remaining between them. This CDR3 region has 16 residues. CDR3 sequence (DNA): TGTGCCAGCAGCTTGTCGTACAGGGCGTCAGGCACTGAAGCTTTCTTT. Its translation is CASSLSYRASGTEAFF. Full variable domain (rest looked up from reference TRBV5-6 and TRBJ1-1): DAGVTQSPTHLIKTRGQQVTLRCSPKSGHDTVSWYQQALGQGPQFIFQYYEEEERQRGNFPDRFSGHQFPNYSSELNVNALLLGDSALYLCASSLSYRASGTEAFFGQGTRLTVV.

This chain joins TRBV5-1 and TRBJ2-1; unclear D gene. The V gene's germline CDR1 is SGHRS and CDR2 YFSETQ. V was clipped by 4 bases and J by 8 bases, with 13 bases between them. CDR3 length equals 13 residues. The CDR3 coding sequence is TGCGCCAGCAGCCCCACAGTGCGCGATGAGCAGTTCTTC. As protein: CASSPTVRDEQFF.

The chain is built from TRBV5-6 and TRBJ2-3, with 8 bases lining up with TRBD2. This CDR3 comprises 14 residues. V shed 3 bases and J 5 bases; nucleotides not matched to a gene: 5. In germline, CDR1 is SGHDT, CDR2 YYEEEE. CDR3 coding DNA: TGTGCCAGCAGCTCCCGGGCGGGGGGAGATACGCAGTATTTT. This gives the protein CASSSRAGGDTQYF.

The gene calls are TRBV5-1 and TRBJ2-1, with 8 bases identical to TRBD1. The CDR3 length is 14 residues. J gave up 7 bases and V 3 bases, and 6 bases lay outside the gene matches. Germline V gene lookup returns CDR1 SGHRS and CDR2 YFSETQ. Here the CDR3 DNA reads TGCGCCAGCAGCTCGCAGGGGGCTCGGAATGAGCAGTTCTTC. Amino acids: CASSSQGARNEQFF.

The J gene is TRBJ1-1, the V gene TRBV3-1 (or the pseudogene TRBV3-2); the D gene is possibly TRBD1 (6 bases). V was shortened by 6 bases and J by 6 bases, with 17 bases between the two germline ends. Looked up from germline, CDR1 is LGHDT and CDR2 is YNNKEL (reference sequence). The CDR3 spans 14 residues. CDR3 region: CASRKSGESSEAFF. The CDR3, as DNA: TGTGCCAGCAGGAAATCAGGGGAATCCTCTGAAGCTTTCTTT.

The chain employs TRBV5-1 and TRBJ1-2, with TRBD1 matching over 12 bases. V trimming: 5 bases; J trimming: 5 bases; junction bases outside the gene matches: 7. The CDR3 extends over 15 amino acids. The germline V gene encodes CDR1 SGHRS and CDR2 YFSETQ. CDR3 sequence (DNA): TGCGCCAGCAGACCCGGGACAGGGGGCATGTATGGCTACACCTTC. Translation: CASRPGTGGMYGYTF.

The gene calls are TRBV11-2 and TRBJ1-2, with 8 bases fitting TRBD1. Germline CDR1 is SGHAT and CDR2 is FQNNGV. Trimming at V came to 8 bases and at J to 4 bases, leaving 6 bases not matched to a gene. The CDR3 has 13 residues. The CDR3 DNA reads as TGTGCCAGCGGAGGACAGGGACCCTATGGCTACACCTTC. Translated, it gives CASGGQGPYGYTF.

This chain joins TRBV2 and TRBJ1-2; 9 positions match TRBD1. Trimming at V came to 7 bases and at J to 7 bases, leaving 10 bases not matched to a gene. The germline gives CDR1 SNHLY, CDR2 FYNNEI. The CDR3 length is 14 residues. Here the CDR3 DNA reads TGTGCCAGCAATCGGGCGAACAGGGGGCGTGGCTACACCTTC. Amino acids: CASNRANRGRGYTF.

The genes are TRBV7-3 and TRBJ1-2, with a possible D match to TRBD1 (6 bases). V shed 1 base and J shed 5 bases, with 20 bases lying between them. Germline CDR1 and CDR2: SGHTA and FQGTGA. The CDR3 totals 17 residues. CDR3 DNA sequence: TGTGCCAGCAGCTTAAGAACAGGGATAGTCATGAGGTATGGCTACACCTTC. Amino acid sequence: CASSLRTGIVMRYGYTF.

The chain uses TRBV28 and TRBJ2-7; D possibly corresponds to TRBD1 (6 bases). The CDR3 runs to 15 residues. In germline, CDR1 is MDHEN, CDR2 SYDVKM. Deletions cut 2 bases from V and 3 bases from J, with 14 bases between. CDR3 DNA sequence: TGTGCCAGCAGTTTAATCGGTGGACAGTTCTACGAGCAGTACTTC. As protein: CASSLIGGQFYEQYF. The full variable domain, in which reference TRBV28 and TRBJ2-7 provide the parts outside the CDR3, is DVKVTQSSRYLVKRTGEKVFLECVQDMDHENMFWYRQDPGLGLRLIYFSYDVKMKEKGDIPEGYSVSREKKERFSLILESASTNQTSMYLCASSLIGGQFYEQYFGPGTRLTVT.

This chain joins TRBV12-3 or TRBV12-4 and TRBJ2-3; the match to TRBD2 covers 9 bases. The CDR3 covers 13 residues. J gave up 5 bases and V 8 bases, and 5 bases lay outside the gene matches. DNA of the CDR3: TGTGCCAGCGCGGGGGGGCAGAAAGATACGCAGTATTTT. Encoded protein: CASAGGQKDTQYF.

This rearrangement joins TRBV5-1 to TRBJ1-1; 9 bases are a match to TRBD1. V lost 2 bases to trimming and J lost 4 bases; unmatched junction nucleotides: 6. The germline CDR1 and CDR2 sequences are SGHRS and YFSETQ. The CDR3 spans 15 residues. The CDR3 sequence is CASSFSGQGSTEAFF. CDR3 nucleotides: TGCGCCAGCAGCTTCTCCGGACAGGGGAGCACTGAAGCTTTCTTT.